The TCR beta chain described here comes from a study of T cell changes during pregnancy in multiple sclerosis. The table came from immunoSEQ multiplex PCR; TCRdb's copy has only in-frame clones and leaves some out. The sample gives under 70,000 clones, 85% to 95% of which show up once; just under 2% is in the top ten. The length of the CDR3 is 15 residues. Trimming at V came to 4 bases and at J to 5 bases, leaving 8 bases not matched to a gene. CDR1 and CDR2 (germline): SQVTM, ANQGSEA. This clonotype was obtained from a female donor in good health, enrolled as a control in a pregnancy study. The sequences come from peripheral blood, collected in the third trimester of pregnancy. The rearrangement links TRBV29-1 to TRBJ2-5, with 12 bases lining up with TRBD1. The chain's CDR3 is CSVVGGQGAGETQYF. The CDR3 DNA reads as TGCAGCGTTGTGGGGGGACAGGGGGCGGGGGAGACCCAGTACTTC.